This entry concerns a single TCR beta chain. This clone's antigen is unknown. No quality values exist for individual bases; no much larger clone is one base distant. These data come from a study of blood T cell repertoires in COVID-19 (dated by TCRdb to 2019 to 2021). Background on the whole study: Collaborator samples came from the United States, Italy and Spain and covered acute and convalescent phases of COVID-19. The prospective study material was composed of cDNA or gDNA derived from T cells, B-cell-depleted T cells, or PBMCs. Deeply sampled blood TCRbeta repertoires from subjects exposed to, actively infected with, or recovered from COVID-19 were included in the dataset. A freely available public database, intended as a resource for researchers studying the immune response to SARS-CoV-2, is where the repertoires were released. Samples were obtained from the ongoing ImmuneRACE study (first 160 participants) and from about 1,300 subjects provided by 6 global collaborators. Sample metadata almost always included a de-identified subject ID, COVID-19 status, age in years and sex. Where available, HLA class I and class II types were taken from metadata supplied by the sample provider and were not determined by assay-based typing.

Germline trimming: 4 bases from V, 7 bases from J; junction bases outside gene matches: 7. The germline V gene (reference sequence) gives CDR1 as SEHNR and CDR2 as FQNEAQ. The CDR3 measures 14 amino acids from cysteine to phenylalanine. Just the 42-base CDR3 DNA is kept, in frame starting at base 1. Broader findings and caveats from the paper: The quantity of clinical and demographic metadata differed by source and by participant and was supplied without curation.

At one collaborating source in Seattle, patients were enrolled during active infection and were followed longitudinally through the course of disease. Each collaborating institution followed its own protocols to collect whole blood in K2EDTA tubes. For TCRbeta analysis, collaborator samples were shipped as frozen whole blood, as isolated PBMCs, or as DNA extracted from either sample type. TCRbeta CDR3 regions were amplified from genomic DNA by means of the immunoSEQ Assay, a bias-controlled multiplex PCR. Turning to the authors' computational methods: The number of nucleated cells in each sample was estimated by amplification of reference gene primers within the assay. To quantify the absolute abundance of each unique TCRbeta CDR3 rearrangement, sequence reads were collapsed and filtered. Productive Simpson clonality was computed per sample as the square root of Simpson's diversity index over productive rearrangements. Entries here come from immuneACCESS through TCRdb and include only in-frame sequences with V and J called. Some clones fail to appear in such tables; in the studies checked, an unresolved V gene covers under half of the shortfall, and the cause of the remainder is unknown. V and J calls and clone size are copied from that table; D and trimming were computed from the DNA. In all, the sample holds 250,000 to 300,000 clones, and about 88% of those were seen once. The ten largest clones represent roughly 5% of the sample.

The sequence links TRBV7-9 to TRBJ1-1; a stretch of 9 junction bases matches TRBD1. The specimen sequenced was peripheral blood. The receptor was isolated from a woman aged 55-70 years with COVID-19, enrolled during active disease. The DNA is TGTGCCAGCAGCTCACAGGGGGCGTTGGGTGAAGCTTTCTTT. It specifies CASSSQGALGEAFF.